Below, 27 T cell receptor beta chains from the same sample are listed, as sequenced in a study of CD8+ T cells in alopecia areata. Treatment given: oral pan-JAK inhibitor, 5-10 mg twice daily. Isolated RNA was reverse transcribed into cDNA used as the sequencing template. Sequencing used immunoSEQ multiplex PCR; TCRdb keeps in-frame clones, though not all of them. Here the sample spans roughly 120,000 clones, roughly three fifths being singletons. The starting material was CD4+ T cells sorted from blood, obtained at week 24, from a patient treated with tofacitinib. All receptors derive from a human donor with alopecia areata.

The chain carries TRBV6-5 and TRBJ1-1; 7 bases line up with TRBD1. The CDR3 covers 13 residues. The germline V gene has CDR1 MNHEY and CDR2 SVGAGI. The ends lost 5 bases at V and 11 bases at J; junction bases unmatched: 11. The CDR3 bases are TGTGCCAGCAGTGACCGGGACAGCCGGGACGCTTTCTTT. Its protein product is CASSDRDSRDAFF.

CDR3 sequence (DNA): TGCGCCAGCAGAAAAGGACAGGGAGGAATGTTCAATGAAAAACTGTTTTTT. The encoded protein is CASRKGQGGMFNEKLFF. The chain employs TRBV5-1 and TRBJ1-4, with TRBD1 matching over 8 bases. Germline trimming cut 5 bases from V and 5 bases from J; bases unmatched to any gene: 14. The CDR3 has 17 amino acids. Looked up from germline, CDR1 is SGHRS and CDR2 is YFSETQ.

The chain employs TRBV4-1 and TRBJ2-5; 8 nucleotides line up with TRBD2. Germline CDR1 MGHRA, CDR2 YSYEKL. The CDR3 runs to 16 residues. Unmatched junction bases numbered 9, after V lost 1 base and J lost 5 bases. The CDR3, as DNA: TGCGCCAGCAGCCAAGGTGACGGGGGGGCTTGGGAGACCCAGTACTTC. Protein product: CASSQGDGGAWETQYF.

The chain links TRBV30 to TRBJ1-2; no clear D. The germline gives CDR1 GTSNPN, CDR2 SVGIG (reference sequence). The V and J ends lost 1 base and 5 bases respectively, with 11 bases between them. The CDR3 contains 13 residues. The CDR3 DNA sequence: TGTGCCTGGAGTGAATGGGCAGCGTATGGCTACACCTTC. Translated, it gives CAWSEWAAYGYTF.

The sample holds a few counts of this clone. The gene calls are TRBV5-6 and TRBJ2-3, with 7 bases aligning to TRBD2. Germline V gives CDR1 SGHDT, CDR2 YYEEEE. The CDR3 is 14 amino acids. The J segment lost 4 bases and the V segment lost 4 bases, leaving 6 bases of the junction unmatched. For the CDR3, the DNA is TGTGCCAGCAGCAGACCGAGCGGGGCAGATACGCAGTATTTT. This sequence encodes CASSRPSGADTQYF.

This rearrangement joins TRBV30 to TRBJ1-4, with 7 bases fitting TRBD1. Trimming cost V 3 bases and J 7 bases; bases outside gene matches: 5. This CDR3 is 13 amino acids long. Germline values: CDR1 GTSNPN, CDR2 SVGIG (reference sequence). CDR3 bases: TGTGCCTGGAGAAGAGGGGGCGCTGAAAAACTGTTTTTT. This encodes CAWRRGGAEKLFF.

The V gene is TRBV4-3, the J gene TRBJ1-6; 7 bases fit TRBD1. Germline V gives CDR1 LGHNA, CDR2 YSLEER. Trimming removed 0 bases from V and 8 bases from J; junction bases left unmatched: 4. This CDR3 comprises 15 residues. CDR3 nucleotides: TGCGCCAGCAGCCAAGATCCAACAGGGGATTCACCCCTCCACTTT. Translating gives CASSQDPTGDSPLHF.

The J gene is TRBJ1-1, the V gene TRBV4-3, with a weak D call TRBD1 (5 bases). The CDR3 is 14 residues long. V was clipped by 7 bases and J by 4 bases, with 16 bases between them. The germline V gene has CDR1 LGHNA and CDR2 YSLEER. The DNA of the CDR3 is TGCGCCAGCACCCGCGGAGGGGTGAGCACTGAAGCTTTCTTT. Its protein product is CASTRGGVSTEAFF.

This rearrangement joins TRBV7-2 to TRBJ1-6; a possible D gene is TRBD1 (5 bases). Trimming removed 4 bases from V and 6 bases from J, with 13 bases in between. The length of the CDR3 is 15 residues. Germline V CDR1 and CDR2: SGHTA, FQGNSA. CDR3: CASSSSTRGNSPLHF. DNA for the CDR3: TGTGCCAGCAGCTCCAGCACAAGGGGTAATTCACCCCTCCACTTT.

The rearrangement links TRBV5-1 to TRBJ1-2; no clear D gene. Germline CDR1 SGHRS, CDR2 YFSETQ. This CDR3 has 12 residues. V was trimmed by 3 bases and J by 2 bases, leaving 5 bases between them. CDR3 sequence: CASSSDNYGYTF. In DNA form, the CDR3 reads TGCGCCAGCAGCTCCGACAACTATGGCTACACCTTC. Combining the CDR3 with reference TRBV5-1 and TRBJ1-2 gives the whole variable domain KAGVTQTPRYLIKTRGQQVTLSCSPISGHRSVSWYQQTPGQGLQFLFEYFSETQRNKGNFPGRFSGRQFSNSRSEMNVSTLELGDSALYLCASSSDNYGYTFGSGTRLTVV.

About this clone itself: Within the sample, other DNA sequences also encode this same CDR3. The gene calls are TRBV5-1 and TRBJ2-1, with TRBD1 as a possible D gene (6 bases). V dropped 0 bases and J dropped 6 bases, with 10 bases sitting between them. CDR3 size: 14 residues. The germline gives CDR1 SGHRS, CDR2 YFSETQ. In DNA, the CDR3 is TGCGCCAGCAGCTTGGGGCAGGGGATCAATGAGCAGTTCTTC. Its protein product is CASSLGQGINEQFF.

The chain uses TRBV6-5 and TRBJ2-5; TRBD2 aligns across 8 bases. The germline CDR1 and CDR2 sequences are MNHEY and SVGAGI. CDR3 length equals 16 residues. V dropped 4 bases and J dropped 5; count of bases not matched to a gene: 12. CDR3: CASSFLQRSGGETQYF. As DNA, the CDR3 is TGTGCCAGCAGTTTCCTTCAACGTTCGGGGGGGGAGACCCAGTACTTC.

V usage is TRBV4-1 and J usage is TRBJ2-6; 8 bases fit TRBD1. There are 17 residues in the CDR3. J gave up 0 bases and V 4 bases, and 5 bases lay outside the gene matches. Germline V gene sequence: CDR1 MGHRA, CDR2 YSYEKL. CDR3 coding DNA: TGCGCCAGCAGCCCCGGACAGGGAAACTCTGGGGCCAACGTCCTGACTTTC. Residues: CASSPGQGNSGANVLTF.

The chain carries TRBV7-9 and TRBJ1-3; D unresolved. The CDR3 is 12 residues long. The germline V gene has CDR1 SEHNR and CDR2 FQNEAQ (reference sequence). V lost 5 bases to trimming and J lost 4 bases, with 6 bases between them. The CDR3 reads CASSPAGNTIYF. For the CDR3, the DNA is TGTGCCAGCAGCCCCGCGGGAAACACCATATATTTT.

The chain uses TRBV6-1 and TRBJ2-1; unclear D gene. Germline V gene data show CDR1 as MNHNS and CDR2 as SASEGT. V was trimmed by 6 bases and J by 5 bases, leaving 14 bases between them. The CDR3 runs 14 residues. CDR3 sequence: CASRMPYSNNEQFF. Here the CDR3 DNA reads TGTGCCAGCAGGATGCCCTATTCCAACAATGAGCAGTTCTTC.

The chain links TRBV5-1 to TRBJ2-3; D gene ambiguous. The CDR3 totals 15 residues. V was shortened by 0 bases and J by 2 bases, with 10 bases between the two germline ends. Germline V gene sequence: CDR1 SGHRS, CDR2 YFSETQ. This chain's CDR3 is CASSLADSYTDTQYF. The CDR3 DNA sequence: TGCGCCAGCAGCTTGGCCGATAGCTACACAGATACGCAGTATTTT.

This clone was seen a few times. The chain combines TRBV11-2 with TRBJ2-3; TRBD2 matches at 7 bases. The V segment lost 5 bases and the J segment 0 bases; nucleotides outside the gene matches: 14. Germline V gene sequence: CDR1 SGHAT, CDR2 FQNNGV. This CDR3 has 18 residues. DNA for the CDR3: TGTGCCAGCAGCCCTGGGAGGGGCGAGGGTTATAGCACAGATACGCAGTATTTT. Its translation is CASSPGRGEGYSTDTQYF.

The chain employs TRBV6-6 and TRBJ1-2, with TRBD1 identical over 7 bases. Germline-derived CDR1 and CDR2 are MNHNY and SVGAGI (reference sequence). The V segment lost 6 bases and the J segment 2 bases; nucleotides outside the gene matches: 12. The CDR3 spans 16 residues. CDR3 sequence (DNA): TGTGCCAGCAGCCGAGTCATTCTGGGACAGAACTATGGCTACACCTTC. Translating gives CASSRVILGQNYGYTF.

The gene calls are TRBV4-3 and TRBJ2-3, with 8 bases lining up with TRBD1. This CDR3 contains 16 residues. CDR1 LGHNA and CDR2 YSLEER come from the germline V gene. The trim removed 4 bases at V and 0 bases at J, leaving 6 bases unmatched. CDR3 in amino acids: CASSPRTGTSTDTQYF. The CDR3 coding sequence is TGCGCCAGCAGCCCCCGGACAGGGACAAGCACAGATACGCAGTATTTT.

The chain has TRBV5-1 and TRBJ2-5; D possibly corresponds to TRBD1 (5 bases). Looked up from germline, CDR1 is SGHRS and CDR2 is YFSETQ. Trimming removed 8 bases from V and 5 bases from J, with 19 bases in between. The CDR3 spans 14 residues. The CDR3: CASRTPDRPETQYF. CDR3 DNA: TGCGCCAGTCGGACACCCGATCGTCCGGAGACCCAGTACTTC.

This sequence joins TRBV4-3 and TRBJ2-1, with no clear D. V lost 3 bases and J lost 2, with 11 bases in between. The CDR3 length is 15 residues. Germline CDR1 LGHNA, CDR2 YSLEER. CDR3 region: CASSHGRGTYNEQFF. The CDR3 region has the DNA TGCGCCAGCAGCCATGGCCGTGGGACCTACAATGAGCAGTTCTTC.

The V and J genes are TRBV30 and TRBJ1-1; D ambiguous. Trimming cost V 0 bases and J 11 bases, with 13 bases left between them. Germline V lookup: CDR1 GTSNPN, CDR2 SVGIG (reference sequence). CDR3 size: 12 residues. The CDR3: CAWSVSKGEAFF. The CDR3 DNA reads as TGTGCCTGGAGTGTATCTAAGGGTGAGGCTTTCTTT. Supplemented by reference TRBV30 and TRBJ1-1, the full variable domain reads SQTIHQWPATLVQPVGSPLSLECTVEGTSNPNLYWYRQAAGRGLQLLFYSVGIGQISSEVPQNLSASRPQDRQFILSSKKLLLSDSGFYLCAWSVSKGEAFFGQGTRLTVV.

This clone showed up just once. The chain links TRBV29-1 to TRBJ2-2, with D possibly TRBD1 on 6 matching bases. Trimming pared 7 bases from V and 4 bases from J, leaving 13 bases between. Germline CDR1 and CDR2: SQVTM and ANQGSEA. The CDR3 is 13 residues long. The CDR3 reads CSASQGLTGELFF. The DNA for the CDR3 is TGCAGCGCCTCCCAGGGGCTCACCGGGGAGCTGTTTTTT.

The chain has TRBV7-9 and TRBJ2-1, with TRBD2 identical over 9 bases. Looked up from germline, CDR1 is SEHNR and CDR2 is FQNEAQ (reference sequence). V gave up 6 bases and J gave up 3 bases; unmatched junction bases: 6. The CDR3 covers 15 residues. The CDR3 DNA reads TGTGCCAGCAGGAAAGCGGGGGGTTTCTACAATGAGCAGTTCTTC. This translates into CASRKAGGFYNEQFF. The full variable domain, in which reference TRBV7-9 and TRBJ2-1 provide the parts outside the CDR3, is DTGVSQNPRHKITKRGQNVTFRCDPISEHNRLYWYRQTLGQGPEFLTYFQNEAQLEKSRLLSDRFSAERPKGSFSTLEIQRTEQGDSAMYLCASRKAGGFYNEQFFGPGTRLTVL.

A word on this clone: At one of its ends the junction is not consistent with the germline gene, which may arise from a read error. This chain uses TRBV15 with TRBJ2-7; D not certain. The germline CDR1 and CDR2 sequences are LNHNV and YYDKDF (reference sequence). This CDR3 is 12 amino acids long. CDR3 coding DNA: TGTGCCACCAGCCGAGACACCAGGTCGCAGTACTTC. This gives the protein CATSRDTRSQYF. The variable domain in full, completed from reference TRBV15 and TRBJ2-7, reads DAMVIQNPRYQVTQFGKPVTLSCSQTLNHNVMYWYQQKSSQAPKLLFHYYDKDFNNEADTPDNFQSRRPNTSFCFLDIRSPGLGDTAMYLCATSRDTRSQYFGPGTRLTVT.

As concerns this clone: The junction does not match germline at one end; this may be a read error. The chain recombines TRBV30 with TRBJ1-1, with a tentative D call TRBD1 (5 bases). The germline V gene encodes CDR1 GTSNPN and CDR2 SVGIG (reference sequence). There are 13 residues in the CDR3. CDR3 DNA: TGTGCCTGGGGTGTGTGGGGGACGGCCGAAGCTTTCTTT. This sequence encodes CAWGVWGTAEAFF.

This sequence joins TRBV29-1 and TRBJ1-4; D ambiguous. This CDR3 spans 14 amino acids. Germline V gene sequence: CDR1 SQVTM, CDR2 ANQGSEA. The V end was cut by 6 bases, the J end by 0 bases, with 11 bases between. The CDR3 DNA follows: TGCAGCGTCACCACCCATGCAACTAATGAAAAACTGTTTTTT. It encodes CSVTTHATNEKLFF.